This entry concerns a single TCR beta chain. This entry is derived from a study of blood T cell repertoires in COVID-19. The protocol was immunoSEQ multiplex PCR, while the TCRdb copy is restricted to in-frame clones and leaves out a portion. The sample contains about 220,000 clones, 82% of which appear only once. This CDR3 is built from 14 residues. Germline assignment: CDR1 MNHEY and CDR2 SVGEGT. V lost 4 bases and J 6 bases, leaving 14 bases between the germline ends. This TCR derives from a woman older than 75 with acute or convalescent COVID-19. Sequences were obtained from peripheral blood. The J gene is TRBJ2-3, the V gene TRBV6-2 or TRBV6-3; maybe TRBD2 (5 bases). The CDR3 DNA follows: TGTGCCAGCAGTTTCGGAGGCGGGCCGGATACGCAGTATTTT. The encoded protein is CASSFGGGPDTQYF.